These 11 T cell receptor beta chains were all obtained from the same sample, sequenced in a study of blood T cell repertoires in COVID-19. Assay: immunoSEQ multiplex PCR; the TCRdb copy retains only in-frame clones and omits some. The table includes 81,000 or so clones, 65% to 90% detected once. Sequencing was done on a sample of peripheral blood. These receptors all stem from a man aged 50-59 years with COVID-19, enrolled during active disease.

The V and J genes are TRBV19 and TRBJ1-1, with 12 bases identical to TRBD1. Germline V CDR1 and CDR2: LNHDA, SQIVND (reference sequence). J lost 6 bases, V lost 9 bases, and 8 bases had no gene match. CDR3 length: 14 residues. The CDR3 sequence: CASRDRGLLAEAFF. The CDR3 bases are TGTGCCAGCCGGGACAGGGGGCTGCTTGCTGAAGCTTTCTTT.

This clone was observed a single time. The rearrangement links TRBV24-1 to TRBJ1-2; a weak D match, TRBD1 (5 bases). The ends were cut back, 7 bases at V and 4 bases at J, with 15 bases in the middle. The CDR3 has 14 residues. CDR1 is KGHDR and CDR2 is SFDVKD in the germline V gene. Here the CDR3 reads CATSPRGGSYGYTF. The CDR3 nucleotides read TGTGCCACCAGCCCAAGGGGAGGCAGCTATGGCTACACCTTC.

This chain joins TRBV6-1 and TRBJ1-1; perhaps TRBD1 as D (5 bases). The V end lost 1 base, the J end lost 0 bases, and 6 bases lay between the germline ends. CDR1 and CDR2 from the germline V gene are MNHNS and SASEGT. The CDR3 sequence is 14 residues long. CDR3 coding DNA: TGTGCCAGCAGTGAAGTACAGGTGAACACTGAAGCTTTCTTT. Translating gives CASSEVQVNTEAFF.

The genes are TRBV4-3 and TRBJ2-1; D not resolved. This CDR3 spans 15 amino acids. Germline CDR1 LGHNA, CDR2 YSLEER. V dropped 0 bases and J dropped 3 bases, with 9 bases sitting between them. The CDR3 reads CASSQDEQNYNEQFF. CDR3 coding DNA: TGCGCCAGCAGCCAAGATGAACAGAACTACAATGAGCAGTTCTTC.

The chain has TRBV28 and TRBJ1-4; TRBD1 is a possible D gene (5 bases). There are 15 residues in the CDR3. V was trimmed by 3 bases and J by 0 bases, leaving 8 bases between them. Germline loops: CDR1 MDHEN, CDR2 SYDVKM. CDR3 DNA sequence: TGTGCCAGCAGTTTCCGGGGGGCAACTAATGAAAAACTGTTTTTT. Translating gives CASSFRGATNEKLFF.

This sequence joins TRBV4-3 and TRBJ1-1; D not certain. This CDR3 is 13 amino acids long. Trimming removed 0 bases from V and 8 bases from J, with 10 bases in between. CDR1 and CDR2 from the germline V gene are LGHNA and YSLEER. The CDR3 sequence is CASSQEFSQEAFF. Written as DNA, the CDR3 is TGCGCCAGCAGCCAAGAGTTTTCCCAAGAAGCTTTCTTT.

This sequence joins TRBV11-2 and TRBJ1-1; 12 bases are a match to TRBD1. Per the germline V gene, CDR1 is SGHAT and CDR2 is FQNNGV. With 5 bases clipped from V and 6 bases from J, the junction kept 4 bases outside the gene matches. The CDR3 contains 14 residues. The CDR3 nucleotides are TGTGCCAGCAGCCCGGGGACAGGGGGCTCTGAAGCTTTCTTT. Amino acid sequence: CASSPGTGGSEAFF.

The genes are TRBV5-1 and TRBJ2-7; TRBD1 matches 7 bases. V lost 4 bases and J lost 2; bases outside the gene matches: 3. CDR1 is SGHRS, CDR2 YFSETQ, per germline. This CDR3 has 13 amino acids. CDR3 sequence: CASSRDSAYEQYF. Written as DNA, the CDR3 is TGCGCCAGCAGCCGGGACAGTGCCTACGAGCAGTACTTC.

The rearrangement uses TRBV7-9 and TRBJ1-1; the D gene is possibly TRBD1 (5 bases). The germline V and J ends were trimmed by 1 base and 3 bases, with 6 bases remaining between them. This CDR3 spans 13 amino acids. Germline V lookup: CDR1 SEHNR, CDR2 FQNEAQ (reference sequence). CDR3 amino acids: CASSLEGDTEAFF. Here the CDR3 DNA reads TGTGCCAGCAGCTTAGAAGGGGACACTGAAGCTTTCTTT.

In this sample, this clone turned up many times. V and J are TRBV2 and TRBJ1-1, with TRBD1 matching over 7 bases. Losses at the gene ends were 6 bases for V and 0 bases for J; bases not matched to a gene: 4. Germline V CDR1 and CDR2: SNHLY, FYNNEI. The CDR3 has 14 residues. In DNA, the CDR3 is TGTGCCAGCAGGGGGGACAGCATGAACACTGAAGCTTTCTTT. This gives the protein CASRGDSMNTEAFF.

This clone was counted once. The chain uses TRBV7-9 and TRBJ2-2, with D possibly matching TRBD2 (6 bases). The CDR3 has 15 amino acids. Germline CDR1 and CDR2: SEHNR and FQNEAQ (reference sequence). The V and J ends lost 3 bases and 8 bases respectively, with 16 bases between them. The CDR3 reads CASSFNLASNGELFF. For the CDR3, the DNA is TGTGCCAGCAGCTTCAATCTAGCGTCCAATGGGGAGCTGTTTTTT. The full variable domain, its missing parts supplied by reference TRBV7-9 and TRBJ2-2, is DTGVSQNPRHKITKRGQNVTFRCDPISEHNRLYWYRQTLGQGPEFLTYFQNEAQLEKSRLLSDRFSAERPKGSFSTLEIQRTEQGDSAMYLCASSFNLASNGELFFGEGSRLTVL.